A selection of T cell receptor beta chains follows, all from one sample in a study of T cells in Graves' hyperthyroidism and ophthalmopathy. TCRdb used MiXCR to reprocess the multiplex PCR reads, holding one entry per CDR3 protein. Here the sample spans approximately 600,000 distinct CDR3 sequences, 15% to 20% being singletons. The sample taken for sequencing was blood. These receptors were obtained from a woman aged 25-40 years with Graves' hyperthyroidism. CDR3s include the opening cysteine and the closing phenylalanine or tryptophan. A D gene is named only where the DNA matches it firmly. For some rows the clone size is stated as once, few or many, or as a class when expanded; others skip it.

d_call: TRBD2; clone_size: few; j_call: TRBJ2-7; v_call: TRBV20-1; cdr3_aa: CSARDWSRLAGDLYEQYF; cdr3_nt: TGCAGTGCTAGAGATTGGTCCCGACTAGCGGGGGACCTCTACGAGCAGTACTTC
d_call: .; clone_size: .; j_call: TRBJ1-5; v_call: TRBV19; cdr3_aa: CASTISNQPQHF; cdr3_nt: TGTGCCAGTACGATAAGCAATCAGCCCCAGCATTTT
d_call: TRBD1; clone_size: once; j_call: TRBJ2-5; v_call: TRBV7-3; cdr3_aa: CASSLIGTGDETQYF; cdr3_nt: TGTGCCAGCAGCTTAATCGGGACAGGGGACGAGACCCAGTACTTC
d_call: .; clone_size: few; j_call: TRBJ1-1; v_call: TRBV19; cdr3_aa: CASSRPGSNTEAFF; cdr3_nt: TGTGCCAGTAGTCGCCCCGGGAGCAACACTGAAGCTTTCTTT
d_call: .; clone_size: many; j_call: TRBJ2-3; v_call: TRBV29-1; cdr3_aa: CSVQTLTTTDTQYF; cdr3_nt: TGCAGCGTCCAGACCCTTACTACCACAGATACGCAGTATTTT
d_call: .; clone_size: few; j_call: TRBJ2-3; v_call: TRBV11-3; cdr3_aa: CASSSWDTTDTQYF; cdr3_nt: TGTGCCAGCAGCTCCTGGGACACCACAGATACGCAGTATTTT
d_call: TRBD2; clone_size: .; j_call: TRBJ2-5; v_call: TRBV11-2; cdr3_aa: CASSFDLAGGETQYF; cdr3_nt: TGTGCCAGCAGCTTCGACCTAGCGGGGGGTGAGACCCAGTACTTC
d_call: TRBD1; clone_size: .; j_call: TRBJ2-3; v_call: TRBV20-1; cdr3_aa: CSATTGARDTQYF; cdr3_nt: TGCAGTGCTACGACAGGGGCTAGAGATACGCAGTATTTT
d_call: TRBD1; clone_size: many; j_call: TRBJ2-7; v_call: TRBV12-3/TRBV12-4; cdr3_aa: CASSLSCFVCTGDYYEQYF; cdr3_nt: TGTGCCAGCAGTTTAAGCTGTTTTGTGTGTACAGGGGATTACTACGAGCAGTACTTC
d_call: .; clone_size: .; j_call: TRBJ1-1; v_call: TRBV28; cdr3_aa: CPSSLSQGLNTEAFF; cdr3_nt: TGTCCCAGCAGTTTATCCCAGGGCTTGAACACTGAGGCTTTCTTT
d_call: .; clone_size: many; j_call: TRBJ2-7; v_call: TRBV2; cdr3_aa: CASSSGRLRDEQYF; cdr3_nt: TGTGCCAGCAGTTCCGGCCGATTGAGGGACGAGCAGTACTTC
d_call: .; clone_size: many; j_call: TRBJ2-7; v_call: TRBV6-1; cdr3_aa: CASKVGGLGEQYF; cdr3_nt: TGTGCCAGCAAGGTTGGCGGGCTCGGAGAGCAGTACTTC
d_call: TRBD1; clone_size: .; j_call: TRBJ1-6; v_call: TRBV12-3/TRBV12-4; cdr3_aa: CASNTGGSNSPLHF; cdr3_nt: TGTGCCAGCAATACAGGGGGCTCTAATTCACCCCTCCACTTT
d_call: .; clone_size: many; j_call: TRBJ2-4; v_call: TRBV29-1; cdr3_aa: CSVVWATKNIQYF; cdr3_nt: TGCAGCGTTGTCTGGGCAACCAAAAACATTCAGTACTTC
d_call: TRBD2; clone_size: .; j_call: TRBJ2-3; v_call: TRBV27; cdr3_aa: CASSPSLTSGRAQFTDTQYF; cdr3_nt: TGTGCCAGCAGCCCATCCCTTACTAGCGGGAGGGCCCAATTCACAGATACGCAGTATTTT
d_call: TRBD2; clone_size: few; j_call: TRBJ2-5; v_call: TRBV28; cdr3_aa: CASSPSLGGGEETQYF; cdr3_nt: TGTGCCAGCAGCCCCTCATTGGGGGGGGGGGAAGAGACCCAGTACTTC
d_call: TRBD2; clone_size: few; j_call: TRBJ2-4; v_call: TRBV3-1; cdr3_aa: CASSLRGGNIQYF; cdr3_nt: TGTGCCAGCAGCTTACGCGGGGGGAACATTCAGTACTTC
d_call: TRBD2; clone_size: many; j_call: TRBJ2-7; v_call: TRBV7-2; cdr3_aa: CASSSKGLAGHEQYF; cdr3_nt: TGTGCCAGCAGCTCCAAGGGACTAGCAGGCCACGAGCAGTACTTC
d_call: .; clone_size: many; j_call: TRBJ2-1; v_call: TRBV2; cdr3_aa: CASSKNQGGNEQFF; cdr3_nt: TGTGCCAGCAGCAAGAATCAAGGGGGAAATGAGCAGTTCTTC
d_call: .; clone_size: few; j_call: TRBJ1-6; v_call: TRBV20-1; cdr3_aa: CSARSQGNSPLHF; cdr3_nt: TGCAGTGCTAGGTCACAGGGTAATTCACCCCTCCACTTT
d_call: .; clone_size: .; j_call: TRBJ1-1; v_call: TRBV4-3; cdr3_aa: CASSQDKGTEMNTEAFF; cdr3_nt: TGCGCCAGCAGCCAAGATAAGGGTACAGAAATGAACACTGAAGCTTTCTTT
d_call: .; clone_size: .; j_call: TRBJ1-5; v_call: TRBV20-1; cdr3_aa: CSARHGTSENQPQHF; cdr3_nt: TGCAGTGCTAGACACGGGACTAGCGAGAATCAGCCCCAGCATTTT
d_call: TRBD2; clone_size: many; j_call: TRBJ2-3; v_call: TRBV20-1; cdr3_aa: CSGLAGVADTQYF; cdr3_nt: TGCAGTGGACTAGCGGGAGTTGCAGATACGCAGTATTTT
d_call: .; clone_size: many; j_call: TRBJ2-4; v_call: TRBV29-1; cdr3_aa: CSVLENIQYF; cdr3_nt: TGCAGCGTCCTGGAAAACATTCAGTACTTC
d_call: TRBD2; clone_size: .; j_call: TRBJ2-1; v_call: TRBV6-5; cdr3_aa: CASSYHSTGASGRMSYNEQFF; cdr3_nt: TGTGCCAGCAGTTACCACTCGACCGGGGCCAGCGGGAGAATGTCCTACAATGAGCAGTTCTTC
d_call: TRBD2; clone_size: many; j_call: TRBJ2-7; v_call: TRBV20-1; cdr3_aa: CSASPRGGVVSYEQYF; cdr3_nt: TGCAGTGCTAGCCCCCGGGGGGGGGTGGTTTCCTACGAGCAGTACTTC
d_call: .; clone_size: .; j_call: TRBJ1-2; v_call: TRBV15; cdr3_aa: CATSRGFPRADYGYTF; cdr3_nt: TGTGCCACCAGCAGAGGATTCCCCAGGGCAGACTATGGCTACACCTTC
d_call: TRBD1; clone_size: few; j_call: TRBJ2-1; v_call: TRBV11-2; cdr3_aa: CASSRTGGAGNEQFF; cdr3_nt: TGTGCCAGCAGCAGGACAGGGGGCGCGGGGAATGAGCAGTTCTTC
d_call: .; clone_size: few; j_call: TRBJ1-1; v_call: TRBV19; cdr3_aa: CASRYLTLNTEAFF; cdr3_nt: TGTGCCAGTAGGTACCTAACTCTAAACACTGAAGCTTTCTTT
d_call: TRBD1; clone_size: .; j_call: TRBJ2-7; v_call: TRBV28; cdr3_aa: CASSFGGTGMYEQYF; cdr3_nt: TGTGCCAGCAGCTTTGGCGGGACAGGAATGTACGAGCAGTACTTC
d_call: TRBD2; clone_size: .; j_call: TRBJ2-3; v_call: TRBV6-1; cdr3_aa: CASGLAIADTQYF; cdr3_nt: TGTGCCAGCGGACTAGCAATAGCAGATACGCAGTATTTT
d_call: .; clone_size: few; j_call: TRBJ2-3; v_call: TRBV6-2/TRBV6-3; cdr3_aa: CASMDGYTDTQYF; cdr3_nt: TGTGCCAGCATGGACGGCTACACAGATACGCAGTATTTT
d_call: TRBD1; clone_size: .; j_call: TRBJ1-1; v_call: TRBV27; cdr3_aa: CASRDRGHEEAFF; cdr3_nt: TGTGCCAGCAGGGACAGGGGGCACGAGGAAGCTTTCTTT
d_call: .; clone_size: many; j_call: TRBJ1-1; v_call: TRBV5-1; cdr3_aa: CASSGTYNTEAFF; cdr3_nt: TGCGCCAGCAGCGGCACATACAACACTGAAGCTTTCTTT
d_call: .; clone_size: few; j_call: TRBJ1-5; v_call: TRBV10-3; cdr3_aa: CAISAGFVGNQPQHF; cdr3_nt: TGTGCCATCAGTGCAGGGTTCGTAGGCAATCAGCCCCAGCATTTT
d_call: .; clone_size: .; j_call: TRBJ1-6; v_call: TRBV20-1; cdr3_aa: CSARGGRLDSPLHF; cdr3_nt: TGCAGTGCTAGAGGGGGCCGGCTCGATTCACCCCTCCACTTT
d_call: .; clone_size: many; j_call: TRBJ2-7; v_call: TRBV18; cdr3_aa: CASSPRPGDGGYEQYF; cdr3_nt: TGTGCCAGCTCACCACGCCCTGGGGACGGCGGCTACGAGCAGTACTTC
d_call: .; clone_size: few; j_call: TRBJ1-5; v_call: TRBV19; cdr3_aa: CASSIDVWQGNQPQHF; cdr3_nt: TGTGCCAGTAGTATAGACGTGTGGCAGGGCAATCAGCCCCAGCATTTT
d_call: .; clone_size: .; j_call: TRBJ1-3; v_call: TRBV6-1; cdr3_aa: CASSRVAVKGNTIYF; cdr3_nt: TGTGCCAGCAGTAGGGTTGCAGTCAAGGGAAACACCATATATTTT
d_call: TRBD2; clone_size: many; j_call: TRBJ2-3; v_call: TRBV27; cdr3_aa: CASSLGAGAADTQYF; cdr3_nt: TGTGCCAGCAGTTTAGGAGCGGGGGCGGCAGATACGCAGTATTTT
d_call: TRBD1; clone_size: .; j_call: TRBJ1-5; v_call: TRBV30; cdr3_aa: CAWSRTGGNQPQHF; cdr3_nt: TGTGCCTGGAGTCGGACAGGGGGCAATCAGCCCCAGCATTTT
d_call: TRBD2; clone_size: .; j_call: TRBJ2-5; v_call: TRBV5-5; cdr3_aa: CASSLGPSGREETQYF; cdr3_nt: TGTGCCAGCAGCTTGGGGCCTAGCGGGAGGGAGGAGACCCAGTACTTC
d_call: .; clone_size: few; j_call: TRBJ1-1; v_call: TRBV27; cdr3_aa: CASRRGRRGGNTEAFF; cdr3_nt: TGTGCCAGCAGGCGGGGGCGCCGCGGGGGGAACACTGAAGCTTTCTTT
d_call: .; clone_size: .; j_call: TRBJ2-2; v_call: TRBV10-3; cdr3_aa: CAIRRADRANTGELFF; cdr3_nt: TGTGCCATCAGAAGAGCGGACCGCGCGAACACCGGGGAGCTGTTTTTT
d_call: .; clone_size: .; j_call: TRBJ2-3; v_call: TRBV10-2; cdr3_aa: CASSELERDKDTQYF; cdr3_nt: TGCGCCAGCAGTGAGCTCGAGCGGGACAAGGATACGCAGTATTTT
d_call: TRBD1; clone_size: many; j_call: TRBJ1-2; v_call: TRBV28; cdr3_aa: CASSPDRAYDYGYTF; cdr3_nt: TGTGCCAGCAGTCCGGACAGGGCGTATGACTATGGCTACACCTTC
d_call: .; clone_size: many; j_call: TRBJ2-4; v_call: TRBV28; cdr3_aa: CASSLGYRRLAKNIQYF; cdr3_nt: TGTGCCAGCAGTTTGGGGTACAGGAGACTAGCCAAAAACATTCAGTACTTC
d_call: TRBD1; clone_size: few; j_call: TRBJ1-5; v_call: TRBV28; cdr3_aa: CASSHRGWKRPNQPQHF; cdr3_nt: TGTGCCAGCAGTCACAGGGGGTGGAAGAGACCCAATCAGCCCCAGCATTTT